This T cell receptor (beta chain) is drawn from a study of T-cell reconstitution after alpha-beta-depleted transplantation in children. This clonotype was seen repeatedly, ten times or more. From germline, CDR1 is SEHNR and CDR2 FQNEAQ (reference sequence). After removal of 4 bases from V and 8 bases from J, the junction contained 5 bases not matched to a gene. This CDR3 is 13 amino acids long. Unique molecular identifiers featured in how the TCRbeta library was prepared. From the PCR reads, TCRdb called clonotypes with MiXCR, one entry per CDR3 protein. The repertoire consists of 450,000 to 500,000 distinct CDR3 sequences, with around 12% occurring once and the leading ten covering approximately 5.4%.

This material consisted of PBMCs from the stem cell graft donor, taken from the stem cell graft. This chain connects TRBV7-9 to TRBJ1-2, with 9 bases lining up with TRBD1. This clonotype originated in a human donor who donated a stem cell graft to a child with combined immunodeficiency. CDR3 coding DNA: TGTGCCAGCAGCTCGGGGACAGGGAAGGGCTACACCTTC. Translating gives CASSSGTGKGYTF.